This record looks at one T cell receptor (beta chain) sequence and its context. This sample was taken from a study of blood T cell repertoires in COVID-19. At the level of the study: Specimens from acute and convalescent COVID-19 originated in the United States, Italy and Spain. Sources were T cells, B-cell-depleted T cells, or PBMCs; the material itself was cDNA or gDNA.

V lost 0 bases and J 7 bases, leaving 12 bases between the germline ends. This CDR3 region has 14 residues. CDR1 is SGHAT, CDR2 FQDESV, per germline (reference sequence). Seattle patients were enrolled while actively infected and followed longitudinally. In the original analysis: Amplifying reference gene primers gave estimates of nucleated cell counts. Generated by immunoSEQ multiplex PCR, the TCRdb table keeps only in-frame clones and is missing some. D and trimming were read from the DNA, whereas the V and J calls and clone size are those reported in that table. Of 450,000 or so clones detected, nearly 90% appear once; the ten largest clones hold around 0.9%.

This sequence joins TRBV11-1 and TRBJ1-2; D ambiguous. The specimen sequenced was peripheral blood. The sequence was obtained from a man between 18 and 29 years old with COVID-19, enrolled during active disease. Here the CDR3 reads CASSLAGEVSGYTF. In DNA, the CDR3 is TGTGCCAGCAGCTTAGCCGGGGAAGTCAGTGGCTACACCTTC.